This T cell receptor beta chain was obtained from a study of response to subunit inactivated influenza vaccine. V lost 0 bases, J lost 3 bases, and 4 bases stayed unmatched. This CDR3 contains 16 residues. CDR1 KGHSH and CDR2 LQKENI come from the germline V gene. TCRdb independently ran MiXCR on the RT-PCR reads; one entry per CDR3 protein. This sample has under 200,000 distinct CDR3 sequences, with over 9.5% found just once. The data were also submitted as part of a second study, on T cells expressing NK-cell markers. That report adds: Libraries used 5'RACE template switching adding universal primer site and UMIs. Investigators obtained TCR beta repertoires from sorted CD3+CD56+NKG2C+, CD3+CD56+NKG2C- and CD3+CD56-NKG2C+ T cells. With respect to HCMV, most of the eight sequenced donors were seropositive, and one was seronegative. Five to seven of the donors carried dominant NKG2C+ clonotypes that took up roughly 1.0-7.5% of their CD8+ T cells. Researchers report these clonotypes also headed the CD3+CD56-NKG2C+ fraction in four donors.

The sequence was obtained from a man aged 50 or older who received an inactivated influenza vaccine. Sequences were derived from CD8+ T cells sorted from PBMCs, sampled 11 to 12 days after vaccination. The chain uses TRBV18 and TRBJ2-1, with 8 bases aligning to TRBD2. CDR3 region: CASSPPDRGGYNEQFF. The CDR3 DNA reads as TGTGCCAGCTCACCACCCGATCGGGGGGGCTACAATGAGCAGTTCTTC. Combining the CDR3 with reference TRBV18 and TRBJ2-1 gives the whole variable domain NAGVMQNPRHLVRRRGQEARLRCSPMKGHSHVYWYRQLPEEGLKFMVYLQKENIIDESGMPKERFSAEFPKEGPSILRIQQVVRGDSAAYFCASSPPDRGGYNEQFFGPGTRLTVL.